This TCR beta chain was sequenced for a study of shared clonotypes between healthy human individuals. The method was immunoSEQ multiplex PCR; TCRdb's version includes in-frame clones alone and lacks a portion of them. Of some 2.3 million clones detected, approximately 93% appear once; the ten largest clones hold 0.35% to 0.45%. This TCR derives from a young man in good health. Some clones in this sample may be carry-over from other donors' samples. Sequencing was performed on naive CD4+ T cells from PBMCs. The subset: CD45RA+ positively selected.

CDR3 nucleotide sequence: TGTGCCAGCAGCTTAAGAGGGGACGCACTCACAGATACGCAGTATTTT. Encoded protein: CASSLRGDALTDTQYF. V gene TRBV7-9 combines with J gene TRBJ2-3; D assignment may be TRBD1 or TRBD2 (5 bases each). The germline V gene encodes CDR1 SEHNR and CDR2 FQNEAQ (reference sequence). Trimming cost V 2 bases and J 2 bases, with 14 bases left between them. The CDR3 is 16 amino acids.